Listed below are T cell receptor beta chains from one sample, sequenced in a study of early T cells in non-severe SARS-CoV-2 infection. TCRdb reprocessed the 5' RACE reads with MiXCR, giving one entry per CDR3 protein. The sample carries tens of thousands of distinct CDR3 sequences, 12% recorded once. The sample was whole blood. These receptor sequences come from an adult who was a healthcare worker with PCR-confirmed SARS-CoV-2 infection or an uninfected control (not recorded which). Each CDR3 is given with its conserved first and last residue. Fields, in order: clone size, V gene, D gene, J gene, CDR3 DNA, CDR3 protein. The D gene is left open where the match is weak. Clone sizes are given selectively: once, few, many, or a class where the clone is expanded.

abundance: NA; v_gene: TRBV20-1; d_gene: TRBD1; j_gene: TRBJ2-7; CDR3nt: TGCAGTATGCCCCCTCCGAGACAGGGGTCCTACGAGCAGTACTTC; CDR3aa: CSMPPPRQGSYEQYF
abundance: many; v_gene: TRBV12-3/TRBV12-4; d_gene: TRBD1; j_gene: TRBJ1-5; CDR3nt: TGTGCCAGCAGCCGACAGGGCGGTTGGGATCAGCCCCAGCATTTT; CDR3aa: CASSRQGGWDQPQHF
abundance: many; v_gene: TRBV10-3; d_gene: NA; j_gene: TRBJ2-7; CDR3nt: TGTGCCATCAGTGGGGGGTACGAGCAGTACTTC; CDR3aa: CAISGGYEQYF
abundance: NA; v_gene: TRBV3-1; d_gene: NA; j_gene: TRBJ1-1; CDR3nt: TGTGCCAGCAGCCTCACAATGAACACTGAAGCTTTCTTT; CDR3aa: CASSLTMNTEAFF
abundance: few; v_gene: TRBV5-1; d_gene: TRBD1; j_gene: TRBJ1-1; CDR3nt: TGCGCCAGCAGCTTGCAGGGGGACTCGGGTATCTTT; CDR3aa: CASSLQGDSGIF
abundance: few; v_gene: TRBV4-1; d_gene: TRBD1; j_gene: TRBJ1-6; CDR3nt: TGCGCCAGCAGCCAGATGACAGGGAAGAATAATTCACCCCTCCACTTT; CDR3aa: CASSQMTGKNNSPLHF
abundance: NA; v_gene: TRBV9; d_gene: NA; j_gene: TRBJ2-5; CDR3nt: TGTGCCAGCAGTTCCGACGGTTGGGCAACAGGGACGGAGACCCAGTACTTC; CDR3aa: CASSSDGWATGTETQYF
abundance: NA; v_gene: TRBV5-6; d_gene: TRBD2; j_gene: TRBJ2-1; CDR3nt: TGTGCCAGCAGCTTCTTCGGCGGGAGGGGTGAGCAGTTCTTC; CDR3aa: CASSFFGGRGEQFF
abundance: NA; v_gene: TRBV7-8; d_gene: NA; j_gene: TRBJ1-3; CDR3nt: TGTGCCAGCAGCCCCGAGCGGGGCCTAAGCGCTGGAAACACCATATATTTT; CDR3aa: CASSPERGLSAGNTIYF
abundance: NA; v_gene: TRBV28; d_gene: TRBD1; j_gene: TRBJ2-5; CDR3nt: TGTGCCAGCAGTTTATTGCAGGGGGCTACCCAGTACTTC; CDR3aa: CASSLLQGATQYF
abundance: few; v_gene: TRBV7-9; d_gene: TRBD2; j_gene: TRBJ2-3; CDR3nt: TGTGCCAGCAGCCTTGGACTAGCGGGAGGGCCGTCAGATACGCAGTATTTT; CDR3aa: CASSLGLAGGPSDTQYF
abundance: few; v_gene: TRBV20-1; d_gene: TRBD1; j_gene: TRBJ1-2; CDR3nt: TGCAGTGCTAGCCCAGGGGGACTAGGAGGCTACACCTTC; CDR3aa: CSASPGGLGGYTF
abundance: NA; v_gene: TRBV19; d_gene: TRBD2; j_gene: TRBJ2-1; CDR3nt: TGTGCCAGTAGTATGAGCGGGGCCATCGGTGAGCAGTTCTTC; CDR3aa: CASSMSGAIGEQFF
abundance: NA; v_gene: TRBV29-1; d_gene: NA; j_gene: TRBJ2-3; CDR3nt: TGCAGCGTTGACGAGGTCCTCACAGATACGCAGTATTTT; CDR3aa: CSVDEVLTDTQYF
abundance: few; v_gene: TRBV28; d_gene: TRBD1; j_gene: TRBJ2-6; CDR3nt: TGTGCCAGCAGCTCTCTCGACAGGGCCACATCTCGGGCCAACGTCCTGACTTTC; CDR3aa: CASSSLDRATSRANVLTF
abundance: many; v_gene: TRBV15; d_gene: TRBD2; j_gene: TRBJ2-7; CDR3nt: TGTGCCACCAGCACCGGGGGGGCTGACGAGCAGTACTTC; CDR3aa: CATSTGGADEQYF